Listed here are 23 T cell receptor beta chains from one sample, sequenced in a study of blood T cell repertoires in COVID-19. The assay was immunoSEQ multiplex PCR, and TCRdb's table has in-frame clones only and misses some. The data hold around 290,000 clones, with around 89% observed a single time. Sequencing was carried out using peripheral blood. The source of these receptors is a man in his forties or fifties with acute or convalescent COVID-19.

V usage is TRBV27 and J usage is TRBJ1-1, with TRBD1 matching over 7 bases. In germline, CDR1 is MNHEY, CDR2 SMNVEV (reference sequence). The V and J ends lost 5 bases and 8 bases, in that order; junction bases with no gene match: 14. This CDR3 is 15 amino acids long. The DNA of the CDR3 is TGTGCCAGCAGTAGGCGCGGGCCAGGGGGGTCCGAAGCTTTCTTT. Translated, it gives CASSRRGPGGSEAFF.

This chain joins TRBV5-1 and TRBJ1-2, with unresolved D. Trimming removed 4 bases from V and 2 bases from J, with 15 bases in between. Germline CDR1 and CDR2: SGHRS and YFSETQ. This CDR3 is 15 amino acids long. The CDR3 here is CASSVSSGRNYGYTF. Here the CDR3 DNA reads TGCGCCAGCAGCGTATCTTCCGGGAGAAACTATGGCTACACCTTC.

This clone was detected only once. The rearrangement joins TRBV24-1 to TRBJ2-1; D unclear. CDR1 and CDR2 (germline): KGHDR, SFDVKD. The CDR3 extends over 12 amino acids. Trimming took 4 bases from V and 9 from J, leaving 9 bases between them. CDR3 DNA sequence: TGTGCCACCAGTGACCGACACGGTGAGCAGTTCTTC. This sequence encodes CATSDRHGEQFF.

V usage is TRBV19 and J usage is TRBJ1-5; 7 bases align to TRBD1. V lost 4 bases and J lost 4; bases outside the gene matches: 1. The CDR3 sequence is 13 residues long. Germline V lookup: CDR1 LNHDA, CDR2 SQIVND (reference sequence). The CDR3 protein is CASSTGGNQPQHF. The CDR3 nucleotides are TGTGCCAGTAGTACAGGGGGTAATCAGCCCCAGCATTTT.

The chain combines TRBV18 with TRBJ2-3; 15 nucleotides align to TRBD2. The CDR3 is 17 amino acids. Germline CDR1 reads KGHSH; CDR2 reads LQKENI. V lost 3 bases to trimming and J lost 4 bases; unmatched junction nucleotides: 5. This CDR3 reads CASSPTGLAGGPDTQYF. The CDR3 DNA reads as TGTGCCAGCTCACCCACCGGACTAGCGGGGGGGCCAGATACGCAGTATTTT. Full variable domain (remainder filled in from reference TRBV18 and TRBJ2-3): NAGVMQNPRHLVRRRGQEARLRCSPMKGHSHVYWYRQLPEEGLKFMVYLQKENIIDESGMPKERFSAEFPKEGPSILRIQQVVRGDSAAYFCASSPTGLAGGPDTQYFGPGTRLTVL.

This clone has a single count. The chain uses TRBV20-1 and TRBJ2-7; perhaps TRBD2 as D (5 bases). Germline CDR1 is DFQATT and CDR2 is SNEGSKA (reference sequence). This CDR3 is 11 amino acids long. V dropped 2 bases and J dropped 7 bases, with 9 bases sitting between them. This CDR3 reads CSARLVAEQYF. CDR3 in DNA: TGCAGTGCTAGATTGGTAGCGGAGCAGTACTTC.

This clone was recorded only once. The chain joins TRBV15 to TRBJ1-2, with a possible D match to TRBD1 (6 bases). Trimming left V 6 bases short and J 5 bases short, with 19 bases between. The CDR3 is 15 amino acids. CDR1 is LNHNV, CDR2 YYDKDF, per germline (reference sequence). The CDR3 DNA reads TGTGCCACCAGTACTAAAGGAGGGGGGGAGTATGGCTACACCTTC. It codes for CATSTKGGGEYGYTF.

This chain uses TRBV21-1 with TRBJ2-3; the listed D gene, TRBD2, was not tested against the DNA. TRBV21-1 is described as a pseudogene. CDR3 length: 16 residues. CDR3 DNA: TGTGCCAGCAGCTTAGAGGGACTAGCGGGGGGTAATACGCAGTATTTT. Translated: CASSLEGLAGGNTQYF.

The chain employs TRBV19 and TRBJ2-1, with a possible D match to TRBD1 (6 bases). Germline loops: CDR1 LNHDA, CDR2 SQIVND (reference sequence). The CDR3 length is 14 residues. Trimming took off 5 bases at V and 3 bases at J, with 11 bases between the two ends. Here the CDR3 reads CASSWTVFYNEQFF. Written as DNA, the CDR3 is TGTGCCAGTAGTTGGACAGTTTTCTACAATGAGCAGTTCTTC.

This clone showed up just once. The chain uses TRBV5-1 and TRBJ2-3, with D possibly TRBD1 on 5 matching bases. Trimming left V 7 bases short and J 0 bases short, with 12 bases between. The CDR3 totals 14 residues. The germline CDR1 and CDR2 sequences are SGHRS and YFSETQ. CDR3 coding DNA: TGCGCCAGCGGCCAGGGTATCAGCACAGATACGCAGTATTTT. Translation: CASGQGISTDTQYF.

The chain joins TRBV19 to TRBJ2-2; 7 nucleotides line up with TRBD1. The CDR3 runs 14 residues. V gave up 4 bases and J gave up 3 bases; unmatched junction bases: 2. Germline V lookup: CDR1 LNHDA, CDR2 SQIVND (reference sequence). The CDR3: CASSRQGDTGELFF. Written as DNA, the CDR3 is TGTGCCAGTAGTAGACAGGGAGACACCGGGGAGCTGTTTTTT.

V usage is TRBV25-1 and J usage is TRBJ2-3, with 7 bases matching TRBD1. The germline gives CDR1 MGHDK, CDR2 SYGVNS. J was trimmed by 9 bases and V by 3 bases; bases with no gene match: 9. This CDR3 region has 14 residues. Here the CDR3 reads CASSDSGGQKTQYF. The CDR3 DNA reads TGTGCCAGCAGTGATTCAGGGGGACAGAAGACGCAGTATTTT.

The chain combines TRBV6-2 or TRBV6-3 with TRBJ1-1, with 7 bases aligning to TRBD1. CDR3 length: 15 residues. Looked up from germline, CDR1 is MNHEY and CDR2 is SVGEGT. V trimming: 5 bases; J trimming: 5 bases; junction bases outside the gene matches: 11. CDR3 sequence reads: CASSNLEGAQTEAFF. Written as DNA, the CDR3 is TGTGCCAGCAGTAATCTCGAGGGGGCGCAAACTGAAGCTTTCTTT.

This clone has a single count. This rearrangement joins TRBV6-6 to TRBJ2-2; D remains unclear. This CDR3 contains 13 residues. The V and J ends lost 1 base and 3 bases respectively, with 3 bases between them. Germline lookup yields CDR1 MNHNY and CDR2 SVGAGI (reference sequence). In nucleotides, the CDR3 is TGTGCCAGCAGTTACTTCGACACCGGGGAGCTGTTTTTT. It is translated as CASSYFDTGELFF.

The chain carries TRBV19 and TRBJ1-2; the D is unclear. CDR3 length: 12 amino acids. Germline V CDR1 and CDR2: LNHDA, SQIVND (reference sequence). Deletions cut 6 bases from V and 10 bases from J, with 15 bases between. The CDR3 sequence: CASRTGFINYTF. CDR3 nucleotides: TGTGCCAGTAGGACGGGTTTTATCAACTACACCTTC.

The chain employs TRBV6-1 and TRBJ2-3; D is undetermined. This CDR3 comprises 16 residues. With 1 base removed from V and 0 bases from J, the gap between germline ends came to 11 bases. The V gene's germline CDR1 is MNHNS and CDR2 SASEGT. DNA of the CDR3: TGTGCCAGCAGTGAAGGATTAGGAGCTAGCACAGATACGCAGTATTTT. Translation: CASSEGLGASTDTQYF.

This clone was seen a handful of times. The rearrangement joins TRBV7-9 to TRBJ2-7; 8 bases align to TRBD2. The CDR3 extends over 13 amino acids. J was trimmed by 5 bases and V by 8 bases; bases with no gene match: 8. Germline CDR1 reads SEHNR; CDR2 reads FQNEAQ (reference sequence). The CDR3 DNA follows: TGTGCCAGCGGGGCGGGGGGATCCCACGAGCAGTACTTC. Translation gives CASGAGGSHEQYF.

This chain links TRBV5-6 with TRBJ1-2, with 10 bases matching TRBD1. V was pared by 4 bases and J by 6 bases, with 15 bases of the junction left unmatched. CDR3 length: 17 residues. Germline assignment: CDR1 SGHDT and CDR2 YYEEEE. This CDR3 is CASSPGTGVLAFHGYTF. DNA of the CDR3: TGTGCCAGCAGCCCCGGGACAGGGGTTTTAGCTTTTCATGGCTACACCTTC.

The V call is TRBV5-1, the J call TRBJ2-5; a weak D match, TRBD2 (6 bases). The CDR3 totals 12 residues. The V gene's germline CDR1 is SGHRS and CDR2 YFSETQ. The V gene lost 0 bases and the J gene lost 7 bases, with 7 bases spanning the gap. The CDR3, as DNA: TGCGCCAGCAGCTTGGAAGCGGGGACCCAGTACTTC. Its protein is CASSLEAGTQYF.

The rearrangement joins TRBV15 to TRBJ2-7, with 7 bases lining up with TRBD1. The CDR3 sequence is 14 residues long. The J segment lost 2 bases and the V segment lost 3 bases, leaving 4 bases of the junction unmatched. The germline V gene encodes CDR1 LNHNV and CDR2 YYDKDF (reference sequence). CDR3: CATSRTDRPYEQYF. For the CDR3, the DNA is TGTGCCACCAGCAGGACGGACAGGCCCTACGAGCAGTACTTC.

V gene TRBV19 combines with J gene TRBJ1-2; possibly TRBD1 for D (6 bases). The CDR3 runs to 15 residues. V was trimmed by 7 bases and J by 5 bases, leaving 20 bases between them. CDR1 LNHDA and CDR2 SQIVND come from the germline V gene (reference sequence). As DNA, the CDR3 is TGTGCCAGTATATCCTCGGGGGGCGCAGAATATGGCTACACCTTC. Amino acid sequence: CASISSGGAEYGYTF.

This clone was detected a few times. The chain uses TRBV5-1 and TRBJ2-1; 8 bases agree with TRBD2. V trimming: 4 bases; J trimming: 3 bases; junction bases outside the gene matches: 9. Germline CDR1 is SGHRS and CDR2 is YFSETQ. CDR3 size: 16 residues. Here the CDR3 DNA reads TGCGCCAGCAGCCGACTAGCGACTTCCATCTACAATGAGCAGTTCTTC. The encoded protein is CASSRLATSIYNEQFF.

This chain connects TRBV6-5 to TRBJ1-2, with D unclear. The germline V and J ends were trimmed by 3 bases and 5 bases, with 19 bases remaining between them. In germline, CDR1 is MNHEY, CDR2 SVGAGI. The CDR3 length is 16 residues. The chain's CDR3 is CASSYRLASFRYGYTF. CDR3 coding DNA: TGTGCCAGCAGTTATAGATTAGCGAGCTTTCGGTATGGCTACACCTTC.